This record covers a single T cell receptor beta chain. Method: immunoSEQ multiplex PCR; TCRdb's copy keeps in-frame clones and lacks some. The repertoire includes tens of thousands of clones, less than 85% of them detected once, and 38% sits in the top ten. This entry comes from a study of control samples from healthy donors and cancer patients. The TCR originated in a man aged 70 or older with lung cancer. Sequenced: PBMCs.

CDR3 bases: TGTGCCAGCAGGTCTTTGAATACGGGTGGCTACACCTTC. Amino acid sequence: CASRSLNTGGYTF. The chain combines TRBV3-1 (or the pseudogene TRBV3-2) with TRBJ1-2; D is ambiguous. V lost 6 bases and J lost 7, with 15 bases in between. This CDR3 has 13 residues. The germline V gene encodes CDR1 LGHDT and CDR2 YNNKEL (reference sequence).